The clone carrying this TCR beta chain was picked up a small number of times. Antigen: not known. These data belong to a study of shared clonotypes between healthy human individuals. Study-wide background: Donors were two women and a few men aged 18 to 49. Study outcomes and limitations: Clonotype sharing across several donors was observed for around 5% of naive CD4 clonotypes.

The authors split each subset's genomic DNA evenly across several immunoSEQ plates. Repertoires were generated with immunoSEQ multiplex PCR, while TCRdb's copy carries only in-frame clones and drops some. The table records roughly 110,000 clones, more than 65% of them present only once. The TCR sequence derives from a woman aged 25 to 39 in good health. The sequenced sample was memory CD8+ T cells sorted from blood. Described subset: CD45RO+ cells pooled with CCR7-negative TemRA cells.

The CDR3 bases are TGCGCCAGCAGCTTGCGACAGGGTGACTCACCCCTCCACTTT. The encoded protein is CASSLRQGDSPLHF. The genes are TRBV5-1 and TRBJ1-6; TRBD1 matches 7 bases. The germline V gene encodes CDR1 SGHRS and CDR2 YFSETQ. The trim removed 1 base at V and 10 bases at J, leaving 5 bases unmatched. The length of the CDR3 is 14 residues.